This T cell receptor beta chain was sequenced for a study of CD4+ T cells in melanoma. Libraries were prepared by immunoSEQ multiplex PCR; TCRdb keeps only in-frame clonotypes and omits some of them. The sample lists some 9,900 clones, 60% to 85% seen once, with under 25% in the top ten. The CDR3 has 14 residues. From germline, CDR1 is SEHNR and CDR2 FQNEAQ (reference sequence). V lost 7 bases, J lost 7 bases, and 19 bases lay in between. The specimen was cells from a culture (not recorded whether cultured in vitro). This rearrangement joins TRBV7-9 to TRBJ1-1, with D possibly being TRBD1 (5 bases). This sequence originates from a human donor with melanoma. Written as DNA, the CDR3 is TGTGCCAGCATCCAAAATGGGGGGATCGGTGAAGCTTTCTTT. Encoded protein: CASIQNGGIGEAFF.